This TCR beta chain came from a study of blood T cell repertoires in COVID-19. This CDR3 is 16 amino acids long. V gave up 4 bases and J gave up 0 bases, with 13 bases separating them. Germline CDR1 reads LGHDT; CDR2 reads YNNKEL (reference sequence). The method was immunoSEQ multiplex PCR; TCRdb's version includes in-frame clones alone and lacks a portion of them. Here the sample spans roughly 120,000 clones, around 80% being singletons. This sequence originates from a woman aged 60-75 years with acute or convalescent COVID-19. The sequencing input was peripheral blood. V and J are TRBV3-1 (or the pseudogene TRBV3-2) and TRBJ1-3; TRBD1 is a possible D gene (6 bases). CDR3: CASSLGLQGSGNTIYF. DNA of the CDR3: TGTGCCAGCAGCCTGGGGTTACAGGGCTCTGGAAACACCATATATTTT.